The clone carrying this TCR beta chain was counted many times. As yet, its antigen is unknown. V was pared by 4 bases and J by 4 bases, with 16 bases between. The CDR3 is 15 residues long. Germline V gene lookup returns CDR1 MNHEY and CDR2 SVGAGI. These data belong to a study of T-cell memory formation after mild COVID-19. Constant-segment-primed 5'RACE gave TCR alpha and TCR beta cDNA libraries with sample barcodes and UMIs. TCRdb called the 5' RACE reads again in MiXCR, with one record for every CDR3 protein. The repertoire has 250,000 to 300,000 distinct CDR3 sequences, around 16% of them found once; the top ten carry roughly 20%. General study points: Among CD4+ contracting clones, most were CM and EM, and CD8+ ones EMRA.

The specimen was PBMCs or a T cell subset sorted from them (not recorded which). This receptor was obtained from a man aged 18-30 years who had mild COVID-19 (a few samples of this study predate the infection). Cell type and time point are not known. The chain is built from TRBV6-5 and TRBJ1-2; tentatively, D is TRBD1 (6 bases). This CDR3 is CASSFNGGRVYGYTF. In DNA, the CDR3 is TGTGCCAGCAGTTTCAATGGGGGGCGAGTCTATGGCTACACCTTC.